These T cell receptor beta chains were read from a single sample in a study of cytotoxic CD8 clonotypes in ibrutinib-treated CLL. Clones were read by immunoSEQ multiplex PCR, and TCRdb kept only the in-frame ones, dropping some. Among around 70,000 clones, around two thirds were seen once, and the ten largest hold approximately 6.2%. Here the sequenced sample was PBMCs, taken after 12 months of ibrutinib treatment. The receptors were gathered from a human donor with chronic lymphocytic leukemia. Each CDR3 is given with its conserved first and last residue. The order of the fields is D gene, J gene, clone size, V gene, CDR3 DNA, CDR3 protein. A D gene is named only where the DNA matches it firmly. Clone sizes are given selectively: once, few, many, or a class where the clone is expanded.

>.|TRBJ1-2|.|TRBV6-1
TGTGCCAGCAGTGAACAGGCCCGAGCTAACTATGGCTACACCTTC
CASSEQARANYGYTF
>.|TRBJ2-3|.|TRBV15
TGTGCCACCAGCAGAGTAGGGTCCCATACGCAGTATTTT
CATSRVGSHTQYF
>TRBD1|TRBJ2-3|.|TRBV7-3
TGTGCCAGCAGCTCCACCGGACAGGGCGATACGCAGTATTTT
CASSSTGQGDTQYF
>.|TRBJ1-2|many|TRBV30
TGTGCCTGGAGTCGACAGTCGTCTGGCTACACCTTC
CAWSRQSSGYTF
>TRBD1|TRBJ1-3|.|TRBV4-1
TGCGCCAGCAGCCAAGCCGGACAGGGACACTCTGGAAACACCATATATTTT
CASSQAGQGHSGNTIYF
>.|TRBJ1-3|.|TRBV18
TGTGCCAGCTCACGTGGGATCACTGGAAACACCATATATTTT
CASSRGITGNTIYF
>.|TRBJ2-2|.|TRBV6-1
TGTGCCAGCAGTGATTGGTACAGGTCCGCCGGGGAGCTGTTTTTT
CASSDWYRSAGELFF
>.|TRBJ1-4|.|TRBV5-1
TGCGCCAGCAGCTTGGGGAAGGGGGGAAAACTGTTTTTT
CASSLGKGGKLFF
>.|TRBJ1-2|.|TRBV29-1
TGCAGCGTCCCGCAGGGAGATGGTGGCTACACCTTC
CSVPQGDGGYTF
>TRBD1|TRBJ1-2|.|TRBV2
TGTGCCAGTACCTTACCGGGACAGGGTAACTATGGCTACACCTTC
CASTLPGQGNYGYTF
>.|TRBJ1-5|few|TRBV19
TGTGCCAGTAGTATAGGTGGAAGGGATCAGCCCCAGCATTTT
CASSIGGRDQPQHF
>.|TRBJ1-2|.|TRBV7-9
TGTGCCAGCAGCGCAGAATCGGACAGATCTTTCCTCTTC
CASSAESDRSFLF
>.|TRBJ2-6|few|TRBV5-8
TGTGCCAGCAGCCGTCAAATCCACTCTGGGGCCAACGTCCTGACTTTC
CASSRQIHSGANVLTF
>.|TRBJ2-1|.|TRBV19
TGTGCCAGTACCGTCACCCCGGGGGGCTTGTCTAATGAGCAGTTCTTC
CASTVTPGGLSNEQFF
>TRBD1|TRBJ2-3|.|TRBV7-2
TGTGCCAGCAGCTTAGCGTCGGCAGGGGGCATCACAGATACGCAGTATTTT
CASSLASAGGITDTQYF
>.|TRBJ1-2|medium-sized|TRBV5-4
TGTGCCAGCAGCTTGAGTCGCGGCTATGGCTACACCTTC
CASSLSRGYGYTF
>.|TRBJ1-1|.|TRBV7-2
TGTGCCAGCAGCTATAACCCAGGGTCTGAAGCTTTCTTT
CASSYNPGSEAFF
>TRBD1|TRBJ1-5|.|TRBV4-2
TGTGCCAGCAGTCAAGGGGGCGGGAGCAATCAGCCCCAGCATTTT
CASSQGGGSNQPQHF
>.|TRBJ2-5|.|TRBV11-1
TGTGCCAGCAGCTTAGCCCAGGGATGGGAGACCCAGTACTTC
CASSLAQGWETQYF
>TRBD2|TRBJ2-7|.|TRBV6-6
TGTGCCAGCAGATCTCGGGGGGGGCTTTCCTACGAGCAGTACTTC
CASRSRGGLSYEQYF
>.|TRBJ2-7|.|TRBV7-9
TGTGCCAGCAGCTTAGTGCCTCTCGAGCAGTACTTC
CASSLVPLEQYF
>.|TRBJ1-4|.|TRBV10-3
TGTGCCGCAACAGGGAGGACTGGTGAAAAACTGTTTTTT
CAATGRTGEKLFF
>.|TRBJ1-5|.|TRBV28
TGTGCCAGCAGTTTGGTCAGTATTAGCAATCAGCCCCAGCATTTT
CASSLVSISNQPQHF
>.|TRBJ2-7|.|TRBV5-1
TGCGCCAGCACCCTGGGGGGGGCCGCCTACGAGCAGTACTTC
CASTLGGAAYEQYF
>.|TRBJ2-5|few|TRBV2
TGTGCCAGCAGTGAAGAACCACAGCGGTACTTC
CASSEEPQRYF
>TRBD1|TRBJ1-1|.|TRBV7-2
TGTGCCAGCAGCTTAGGACAGGGGAATCTGGTCACTGAAGCTTTCTTT
CASSLGQGNLVTEAFF
>.|TRBJ1-2|.|TRBV10-3
TGTGCCATCAGTGAACCAGCTAACTATGGCTACACCTTC
CAISEPANYGYTF
>TRBD1|TRBJ1-4|once|TRBV7-2
TGTGCCAGCAGCTCCGGGACAGGACAGGAAAAACTGTTTTTT
CASSSGTGQEKLFF
>.|TRBJ1-5|.|TRBV29-1
TGCAGCGTTGCCGGGACGGTTAATCAGCCCCAGCATTTT
CSVAGTVNQPQHF
>TRBD2|TRBJ2-5|.|TRBV6-5
TGTGCCAGCAGTGGGACTACCAGCCAAGAGACCCAGTACTTC
CASSGTTSQETQYF
>.|TRBJ1-2|few|TRBV19
TGTGCCAGTAGTATCGGGCAGGGAGGGAGCACCTTC
CASSIGQGGSTF
>.|TRBJ2-1|.|TRBV7-2
TGTGCCAGCAGCTTAGGAAGAGGGCGTGAGCAGTTCTTC
CASSLGRGREQFF
>.|TRBJ2-7|.|TRBV5-6
TGTGCCAGCAGCGGATACTCTGAGCAGTACTTC
CASSGYSEQYF
>TRBD1|TRBJ1-3|.|TRBV6-6
TGTGCCAGCAGTTACTCCGACAGGGGTGGAAACACCATATATTTT
CASSYSDRGGNTIYF
>.|TRBJ2-2|.|TRBV19
TGTGCCAGCAAATGGAGAACAGGGCCCGGGGAGCTGTTTTTT
CASKWRTGPGELFF
>.|TRBJ1-1|.|TRBV7-3
TGTGCCAGCAGCTCGACCCGGAACACTGAAGCTTTCTTT
CASSSTRNTEAFF
>.|TRBJ2-5|.|TRBV27
TGTGCCAGCAGTTTAAGGCTTCGGGAGACCCAGTACTTC
CASSLRLRETQYF
>TRBD2|TRBJ2-5|.|TRBV30
TGTGCCTGGAGTGTGGGAGCGGGGGGCCAAGAGACCCAGTACTTC
CAWSVGAGGQETQYF
>TRBD1|TRBJ1-1|.|TRBV6-5
TGTGCCAGCAGCCACGGACAGGGGTTCTCTGAAGCTTTCTTT
CASSHGQGFSEAFF
>TRBD1|TRBJ2-2|.|TRBV15
TGTGCCACCAGCAGAGATTTGGCAGGGGGCGACACCGGGGAGCTGTTTTTT
CATSRDLAGGDTGELFF
>.|TRBJ2-2|.|TRBV2
TGTGCCAGCGTAAAAGGGGTATTCGGCACCGGGGAGCTGTTTTTT
CASVKGVFGTGELFF
>.|TRBJ1-6|.|TRBV6-5
TGTGCCAGCAGAAATAATGTATGGAATTCACCCCTCCACTTT
CASRNNVWNSPLHF
>TRBD1|TRBJ2-6|.|TRBV15
TGTGCCACCAGCCGGGACAGGCGAGTCTCTGGGGCCAACGTCCTGACTTTC
CATSRDRRVSGANVLTF
>.|TRBJ1-2|.|TRBV19
TGTGCCAGTAGTATCGGACACAATACTAACTATGGCTACACCTTC
CASSIGHNTNYGYTF
>.|TRBJ1-2|.|TRBV9
TGTGCCAGCAGCGTAGAGGTCACACCATATGGCTACACCTTC
CASSVEVTPYGYTF
>.|TRBJ1-1|.|TRBV7-2
TGTGCCAGCAGCTTATACTTCCAGGGGCGGACTGAAGCTTTCTTT
CASSLYFQGRTEAFF
>.|TRBJ2-1|once|TRBV20-1
TGCAGTGCTAGTTTGTACAATGAGCAGTTCTTC
CSASLYNEQFF
>.|TRBJ2-1|many|TRBV2
TGTGCCAGCTGGACCTTTAATGTTGAGCAGTTCTTC
CASWTFNVEQFF
>.|TRBJ1-2|once|TRBV6-5
TGTGCCAGCAGTGAGACCCTCAACTATGGCTACACCTTC
CASSETLNYGYTF
>TRBD1|TRBJ2-3|once|TRBV10-3
TGTGCCATCAGGGGACAGGGGCTCACAGATACGCAGTATTTT
CAIRGQGLTDTQYF